This TCR beta chain is from a study of shared clonotypes between healthy human individuals. Terminally differentiated effector memory CD45RA+ cells were excluded by CCR7 positive selection of CD45RO-negative cells. Each sample came from a Caucasian adult donor living in Nashville, Tennessee. Note on this clone: What it recognizes is unknown.

Findings and caveats of the study: For naive CD4 cells, approximately 4.8% of clonotypes were shared across a handful of donors. Relative to memory subsets, naive subsets generally showed larger estimated richness. Generation probability values for non-shared clonotypes were lower than those for clonotypes shared by all four donors.

The table came from immunoSEQ multiplex PCR; TCRdb's copy has only in-frame clones and leaves some out. The top ten clones hold less than 1.5% of a sample with nearly 2 million clones, about 95% of them seen once. CDR1 and CDR2 (germline): SEHNR, FQNEAQ (reference sequence). V was pared by 10 bases and J by 5 bases, with 15 bases of the junction left unmatched. This CDR3 region has 15 residues. The sequence was obtained from a man younger than 30 in good health. The sequenced sample was naive CD8+ T cells sorted from blood. This rearrangement joins TRBV7-9 to TRBJ2-5; 8 bases fit TRBD2. Here the CDR3 DNA reads TGTGCCACCTCCCAGCCCAGCGGGAGCGGGGAGACCCAGTACTTC. Translation: CATSQPSGSGETQYF.